The entry below gives a single T cell receptor beta chain sequence along with its context. What it recognizes is unknown. It was 5'RACE with constant-segment primers that produced the TCR alpha and TCR beta cDNA libraries, which carried sample barcodes and UMIs. MiXCR was run by TCRdb on the 5' RACE reads, yielding one entry per CDR3 protein. This table has approximately 60,000 distinct CDR3 sequences, over 7.5% appearing once. The data derive from a study of T-cell memory formation after mild COVID-19. Study details: Across donors, TCR clusters were largely donor specific.

Study-wide findings and caveats: For contracting clones, CD4+ ones sat mainly in CM and EM, CD8+ in EMRA. A subset of responding clones appeared in pre-infection memory, suggesting cross-reactive memory joined.

This CDR3 is 14 amino acids long. Germline V lookup: CDR1 MNHEY, CDR2 SMNVEV (reference sequence). Deletions cut 2 bases from V and 4 bases from J, with 11 bases between. The rearrangement links TRBV27 to TRBJ1-1, with D unclear. Sequencing input: PBMCs or a T cell subset sorted from them (not recorded which). This clonotype was obtained from a young man who had mild COVID-19 (a few samples of this study predate the infection). Cell type and time point are not known. This chain's CDR3 is CASSLGKVATEAFF. Written as DNA, the CDR3 is TGTGCCAGCAGTTTAGGGAAGGTGGCCACTGAAGCTTTCTTT.